A selection of T cell receptor beta chains follows, all from one sample in a study of metastatic and nonmetastatic thyroid tumors. TCRdb re-clonotyped the PCR reads via MiXCR. The sample has about 40,000 clones, roughly 13% seen once. The sample consisted of blood. The receptors come from a female donor with papillary thyroid cancer or a benign thyroid nodule (not recorded which). Some clones in this sample may be carry-over from other donors' samples. CDR3s include the opening cysteine and the closing phenylalanine or tryptophan. Each record gives: J gene, clone size, V gene, D gene, CDR3 protein, CDR3 DNA. D genes are given only for firm matches. The size field is filled for only some rows; it gives once, few, many or a size class.

TRBJ2-5 many TRBV5-6 - CASSGGTEETQYF TGTGCCAGCAGCGGGGGGACAGAGGAGACCCAGTACTTC
TRBJ2-3 many TRBV20-1 TRBD1 CSASEMGQGFADTQYF TGCAGTGCTAGCGAAATGGGACAGGGGTTCGCAGATACGCAGTATTTT
TRBJ1-2 - TRBV12-3/TRBV12-4 - CASNPNDGLGRYTF TGTGCCAGCAATCCGAACGACGGGCTAGGTCGCTACACCTTC
TRBJ1-2 - TRBV11-3 - CASSLDSGNYGYTF TGTGCCAGCAGCTTAGATTCAGGCAACTATGGCTACACCTTC
TRBJ2-1 many TRBV11-3 - CASSLGDSPRNEQFF TGTGCCAGCAGCTTAGGAGACAGCCCCCGAAATGAGCAGTTCTTC
TRBJ2-3 many TRBV10-3 - CAISESRQGTSTDTQYF TGTGCCATCAGTGAGTCGAGGCAGGGGACTAGCACAGATACGCAGTATTTT
TRBJ2-1 many TRBV27 - CAGAECMQCEQFF TGTGCCGGTGCCGAATGCATGCAATGTGAGCAGTTCTTC
TRBJ1-6 many TRBV9 - CASSVVSGSSYNSPLHF TGTGCCAGCAGCGTAGTCTCCGGGAGCTCCTATAATTCACCCCTCCACTTT
TRBJ2-2 - TRBV5-1 - CASYRGTENTGELFF TGCGCCAGTTACCGAGGGACCGAGAATACCGGGGAGCTGTTTTTT
TRBJ2-7 many TRBV5-6 - CASSSGTSYEQYF TGTGCCAGCAGCTCCGGGACAAGTTACGAGCAGTACTTC
TRBJ2-3 many TRBV7-3 - CASSLHFNTDTQYF TGTGCCAGCAGCCTCCATTTCAACACAGATACGCAGTATTTT
TRBJ2-2 - TRBV11-1 - CASSLRLGGLSDGEMFF TGTGCCAGCAGCTTACGCCTAGGGGGTCTGAGTGACGGGGAGATGTTTTTT
TRBJ2-5 many TRBV12-5 - CASVAQETQYF TGTGCTAGTGTTGCCCAAGAGACCCAGTACTTC
TRBJ2-4 - TRBV20-1 TRBD1 CSASPDRVVNIQYF TGCAGTGCTTCGCCCGACAGGGTGGTGAACATTCAGTACTTC
TRBJ2-2 many TRBV9 TRBD1 CASSSWTGSTGELFF TGTGCCAGCAGCTCCTGGACAGGGAGCACCGGGGAGCTGTTTTTT
TRBJ1-5 many TRBV19 - CASSIGPGGGQPQHF TGTGCCAGCAGTATAGGTCCCGGGGGTGGGCAGCCCCAGCATTTT
TRBJ2-7 many TRBV19 - CASSRDFSYEQYF TGTGCCAGTAGCCGGGACTTCTCCTACGAGCAGTACTTC
TRBJ2-5 many TRBV6-1 TRBD2 CASSVGTSGSRGETQYF TGTGCCAGCAGTGTCGGGACTAGCGGGAGTCGTGGGGAGACCCAGTACTTC
TRBJ1-6 many TRBV7-8 - CASSYTLGGSPLHF TGTGCCAGCAGCTATACACTCGGTGGTTCACCCCTCCACTTT
TRBJ2-7 many TRBV5-1 - CASSLGLRSLSYEQYF TGCGCCAGCAGCTTGGGATTGCGGAGCCTCTCCTACGAGCAGTACTTC
TRBJ2-2 many TRBV5-1 - CASSQPDTGELFF TGCGCCAGCAGCCAACCAGACACCGGGGAGCTGTTTTTT
TRBJ2-5 many TRBV28 TRBD2 CASSLAGGQETQYF TGTGCCAGCAGTTTAGCGGGAGGCCAAGAGACCCAGTACTTC
TRBJ2-7 many TRBV30 TRBD1 CAWSGRTGASYEQYF TGTGCCTGGAGTGGCCGGACAGGGGCCTCCTACGAGCAGTACTTC
TRBJ1-6 many TRBV11-2 - CASSLEDGLNSPLHF TGTGCCAGCAGCTTAGAGGACGGCCTTAATTCACCCCTCCACTTT
TRBJ2-1 - TRBV12-3/TRBV12-4 - CASSPWGSYNEQFF TGTGCCAGCAGCCCATGGGGAAGCTACAATGAGCAGTTCTTC
TRBJ1-6 many TRBV7-2 - CASSRPGFSPLHF TGTGCCAGCAGCCGCCCAGGGTTTTCACCCCTCCACTTT
TRBJ2-1 many TRBV4-2 TRBD2 CASSPGLAGPLLNEQFF TGTGCCAGCAGCCCCGGTTTAGCGGGGCCCCTTCTGAATGAGCAGTTCTTC
TRBJ1-2 many TRBV19 TRBD1 CATDRGWMSGGYTF TGTGCCACCGACAGGGGGTGGATGTCTGGAGGCTACACCTTC
TRBJ2-7 many TRBV6-6 - CASSYSPESYEQYF TGTGCCAGCAGTTACTCTCCGGAATCCTACGAGCAGTACTTC
TRBJ2-1 - TRBV19 - CASSIGTSYNEQFF TGTGCCAGTAGTATAGGGACCAGCTACAATGAGCAGTTCTTC
TRBJ1-1 many TRBV28 - CASSFSRVGEAFF TGTGCCAGCAGTTTCTCCAGGGTTGGTGAAGCTTTCTTT
TRBJ2-3 many TRBV5-1 - CASSLGAGFSIDTQYF TGCGCCAGCAGCTTGGGGGCCGGGTTTTCGATAGATACGCAGTATTTT
TRBJ2-5 many TRBV5-1 TRBD1 CASSKGQGIGETQYF TGCGCCAGCAGCAAAGGACAGGGGATTGGAGAGACCCAGTACTTC
TRBJ2-1 - TRBV3-1 - CASSHVGAAVYNEQFF TGTGCCAGCAGCCACGTTGGGGCAGCCGTCTACAATGAGCAGTTCTTC
TRBJ2-7 - TRBV6-2/TRBV6-3 TRBD1 CASSYGQEYEQYF TGTGCCAGCAGCTACGGACAGGAATACGAGCAGTACTTC
TRBJ2-6 many TRBV6-5 - CASSYQISGANVLTF TGTGCCAGCAGTTACCAAATCTCTGGGGCCAACGTCCTGACTTTC
TRBJ2-7 many TRBV9 - CASSVEDGSYEQYF TGTGCCAGCAGCGTCGAAGACGGTTCCTACGAGCAGTACTTC
TRBJ1-6 - TRBV27 - CASSLGPGSNSPLHF TGTGCCAGCAGTTTAGGCCCAGGGTCTAATTCACCCCTCCACTTT
TRBJ2-5 - TRBV18 - CAGSPQGALGLQETQYF TGTGCCGGCTCACCACAAGGGGCCCTAGGACTACAAGAGACCCAGTACTTC
TRBJ2-2 many TRBV29-1 TRBD2 CSVGVSGVGELFF TGCAGCGTTGGGGTTAGCGGGGTCGGGGAGCTGTTTTTT
TRBJ1-1 many TRBV20-1 - CSARALGRMNTEAFF TGCAGTGCTAGAGCCCTTGGACGTATGAACACTGAAGCTTTCTTT
TRBJ2-3 many TRBV20-1 - CSARSLDAGLTDTQYF TGCAGTGCTAGATCCTTGGACGCTGGTCTCACAGATACGCAGTATTTT
TRBJ2-3 - TRBV20-1 TRBD2 CSAGPEGSGRTDTQYF TGCAGTGCTGGCCCCGAGGGTAGCGGGAGGACAGATACGCAGTATTTT
TRBJ2-7 - TRBV9 - CASSATGVEYEQYF TGTGCCAGCAGCGCGACAGGAGTGGAGTACGAGCAGTACTTC
TRBJ2-3 many TRBV6-5 - CASSYRGNTDTQYF TGTGCCAGCAGTTACCGAGGGAATACAGATACGCAGTATTTT